One T cell receptor beta chain is described in this entry. Its matching antigen is unknown. This entry comes from a study of OX40 agonist ivuxolimab in advanced cancers. General study points: The average count of expanded clones was higher among CD8+ T cells than among CD4+. Partial responders receiving 0.1-3.0 mg/kg showed among the lowest clonal expansion. At 0.1 to 3.0 mg/kg and by week 6, CD4+ and CD8+ T cells in the blood had expanded clonally.

The method was immunoSEQ multiplex PCR; TCRdb's version includes in-frame clones alone and lacks a portion of them. This table has about 32,000 clones, 80% to 90% appearing once. The receptor was derived from an adult with an advanced solid tumor such as melanoma, head and neck, liver or kidney cancer. The sample here was CD4+ or CD8+ T cells sorted from blood, taken in a trial of the OX40 agonist ivuxolimab.

This CDR3 is CASSLDRDQPQHF. CDR3 DNA sequence: TGTGCCAGCAGTCTTGATCGAGATCAGCCCCAGCATTTT. The V call is TRBV7-9, the J call TRBJ1-5, with no clear D. V lost 6 bases, J lost 5 bases, and 11 bases lay in between. The CDR3 length is 13 residues. Per germline, CDR1 SEHNR and CDR2 FQNEAQ (reference sequence).